The rows below give T cell receptor beta chains drawn from one sample of a study of blood T cell repertoires in COVID-19. Sequencing was performed with immunoSEQ multiplex PCR; in TCRdb, only in-frame clones are kept and a portion is missing. The sample carries roughly 70,000 clones, about 84% recorded once. What was sequenced was peripheral blood. The origin of the receptors is a human donor in a cohort sampled during active COVID-19. Both conserved end residues are part of each CDR3. The order of the fields is V gene, D gene, J gene, CDR3 protein. D genes are given only for firm matches.

>TRBV18|TRBD2|TRBJ2-7
CASSPPGRAYEQYF
>TRBV3-1/TRBV3-2|TRBD1|TRBJ1-6
CASSQAPGGESPLHF
>TRBV5-5|.|TRBJ2-7
CASSIGQNEQYF
>TRBV2|TRBD2|TRBJ2-7
CASKEGGAIYEQYF
>TRBV24-1|TRBD1|TRBJ2-5
CATSDFEGQGWEGRIRETQYF
>TRBV14|.|TRBJ1-1
CASSQGRNTEAFF
>TRBV28|.|TRBJ1-2
CAAGDRLRYGYTF
>TRBV5-1|TRBD2|TRBJ2-5
CASSLASGREETQYF
>TRBV10-3|TRBD2|TRBJ2-7
CATGGSLAGDLYEQYF
>TRBV25-1|TRBD1|TRBJ2-1
CASSEQGDRRNEQFF
>TRBV19|TRBD1|TRBJ1-5
CASSIMGQDYEPQHF
>TRBV11-2|.|TRBJ2-3
CASSLNSLSNTQYF
>TRBV3-1/TRBV3-2|.|TRBJ2-2
CASSLRDTPGGELFF
>TRBV7-2|TRBD2|TRBJ2-7
CASSLQAPGTSGIEDF
>TRBV6-1|.|TRBJ1-5
CASSEGRDQPQHF
>TRBV18|.|TRBJ2-1
CASSPITSRRDNEQFF
>TRBV4-1|TRBD1|TRBJ2-7
CASSQGRGQASYEQYF
>TRBV19|.|TRBJ2-7
CASSTGGEYEQYF
>TRBV5-4|.|TRBJ2-3
CASSLVGTSTDTQYF
>TRBV3-1/TRBV3-2|.|TRBJ2-6
CASSQAASEIAGANVLTF
>TRBV27|.|TRBJ2-3
CASSLARSIDTQYF
>TRBV19|TRBD1|TRBJ1-1
CASSGDRKNTEAFF